This T cell receptor beta chain came from a study of radiation and T cells in renal cell carcinoma. Produced via immunoSEQ multiplex PCR; TCRdb's table is partial and in-frame only. The data hold around 10,000 clones, with 63% observed a single time. CDR3 length: 17 residues. V was cut by 4 bases and J by 2 bases, with 19 bases left in between. In germline, CDR1 is SGHAT, CDR2 FQNNGV. On this clone: Its target is not known.

The study's findings and limits: Compared with controls, irradiated tumors showed greater TCR clonality. Irradiated tumors held more dominant CDR3 motifs than control tumors.

The treatment denotes: 15 Gy SBRT to primary tumor, nephrectomy 4 weeks later. Nephrectomy followed 15 Gy stereotactic body radiation by 4 weeks. The starting material was tumor tissue, obtained from a patient whose treatment included radiotherapy and nephrectomy. The rearrangement joins TRBV11-2 to TRBJ2-3; D is perhaps TRBD1 (5 bases). The receptor was isolated from a woman in her forties or fifties with renal cell carcinoma. For the CDR3, the DNA is TGTGCCAGCAGCTCGCTTATCGGCAGGGCGTCCACAGATACGCAGTATTTT. The encoded protein is CASSSLIGRASTDTQYF.